Listed below are T cell receptor beta chains from one sample, sequenced in a study of tumor and adjacent non-tumor tissue in lung cancer. TCRdb redid the calling of the multiplex PCR reads with MiXCR, one entry per CDR3 protein. The sample consists of 65,000 to 75,000 distinct CDR3 sequences, around 82% of them appearing once. The material sequenced was distant non-tumor lung tissue. The source of these receptors is a man in his 60s with non-small cell lung cancer. CDR3s include the opening cysteine and the closing phenylalanine or tryptophan. The D gene is left open where the match is weak. Clone sizes are given selectively: once, few, many, or a class where the clone is expanded.

>-|TRBJ2-6|TRBV12-3/TRBV12-4|-
CATWKDLVSGANVLTF
TGTGCCACCTGGAAGGACCTGGTCTCTGGGGCCAACGTCCTGACTTTC
>-|TRBJ2-7|TRBV10-2|-
CVTSEWDIAVKSSYEQYF
TGCGTCACCAGTGAGTGGGATATAGCGGTCAAAAGCTCCTACGAGCAGTACTTC
>-|TRBJ2-3|TRBV6-1|-
CASSEQSLSSTDTQYF
TGTGCCAGCAGTGAACAAAGTCTCTCATCCACAGATACGCAGTACTTT
>-|TRBJ2-7|TRBV11-3|TRBD2
CASSSQGIAGYNEQYF
TGTGCCAGCAGCTCCCAGGGAATAGCGGGGTACAATGAGCAGTACTTC
>many|TRBJ1-4|TRBV11-2|TRBD1
CASSLGQGNEKLFF
TGTGCCAGCAGCCTTGGACAGGGGAATGAAAAACTGTTTTTT
>-|TRBJ1-2|TRBV20-1|-
CSARDQSGRGYTF
TGCAGTGCTAGAGATCAGTCAGGGCGTGGCTACACCTTC
>once|TRBJ1-2|TRBV6-5|-
CASMSGSRGYTF
TGTGCCAGCATGTCCGGGTCGCGTGGTTACACCTTC
>many|TRBJ2-5|TRBV6-1|TRBD2
CASSEVAGVRVETQYF
TGTGCCAGCAGTGAGGTAGCGGGAGTGCGTGTAGAGACCCAGTACTTC
>-|TRBJ2-3|TRBV19|TRBD2
CASGGVTDTQYF
TGTGCCAGTGGGGGGGTCACGGATACGCAGTATTTT
>once|TRBJ2-5|TRBV6-6|TRBD1
CASRPTTTGGQETQYF
TGTGCCAGCAGGCCTACCACAACAGGGGGCCAAGAGACCCAGTACTTC
>medium-sized|TRBJ1-1|TRBV2|-
CASSDSGGVEAFF
TGTGCCAGCAGTGATTCGGGGGGGGTTGAAGCTTTCTTT
>few|TRBJ2-4|TRBV29-1|TRBD2
CGTGTNRIQYF
TGCGGAACCGGGACTAATCGCATTCAGTACTTC
>-|TRBJ1-1|TRBV6-1|-
CASTENRGRDTEGFF
TGTGCTAGCACCGAGAACCGCGGTAGGGACACTGAAGGTTTCTTT
>-|TRBJ2-1|TRBV6-1|-
CANSELLGRSRNEQFF
TGTGCCAACAGTGAACTACTGGGAAGGAGTCGGAATGAGCAGTTCTTC
>-|TRBJ2-1|TRBV9|-
CASSVEDISYNEQFF
TGTGCCAGCAGCGTCGAGGATATCTCATACAATGAGCAGTTCTTC
>-|TRBJ2-1|TRBV10-3|TRBD2
CVISESITSGIEQFF
TGTGTCATCAGTGAGTCGATCACTAGCGGAATTGAGCAGTTCTTC
>-|TRBJ1-1|TRBV14|-
CATSRVVGLKTETFF
TGTGCCACCAGCCGAGTGGTAGGTTTGAAGACTGAAACTTTCTTT
>-|TRBJ2-1|TRBV4-1|-
CARSPRGGQNRGEYNEQFF
TGCGCCAGAAGTCCTAGAGGCGGCCAGAACCGAGGAGAATACAATGAGCAGTTCTTC
>-|TRBJ2-3|TRBV4-2|-
CASSQEGATLRVDTQYF
TGTGCCAGCAGCCAAGAGGGGGCCACACTCCGAGTAGATACGCAGTATTTT
>-|TRBJ1-1|TRBV29-1|TRBD1
CGVEGPGGLGTKAFF
TGCGGCGTTGAGGGGCCAGGGGGGTTGGGCACTAAAGCTTTCTTT
>-|TRBJ2-1|TRBV29-1|-
CSAGAGDYNEQPF
TGCAGCGCTGGAGCAGGGGACTACAATGAGCAGCCTTTC
>-|TRBJ1-1|TRBV29-1|-
CIVSRGPNTEAFF
TGCATCGTCTCCCGCGGACCCAACACTGAAGCTTTCTTT
>once|TRBJ2-7|TRBV6-5|TRBD1
CASKDTGGGYEQYF
TGTGCCAGCAAAGATACAGGGGGCGGGTACGAGCAATACTTC
>many|TRBJ2-1|TRBV10-3|-
CAISADGGSYNEQFF
TGTGCCATCAGTGCGGACGGAGGGTCCTACAATGAGCAGTTCTTC
>-|TRBJ2-6|TRBV10-3|TRBD2
CAISEHGTSRKDSGANVLTF
TGTGCCATCAGTGAACATGGGACTAGCAGGAAGGACTCTGGGGCCAACGTCCTTACTTTC
>once|TRBJ2-3|TRBV5-5|-
CASNGGAYNNQHQYF
TGTGCCAGCAATGGGGGGGCCTATAACAATCAGCACCAGTATTTT
>-|TRBJ1-2|TRBV28|TRBD1
CASSAGTGKGYAF
TGTGCCAGCAGTGCCGGGACAGGGAAAGGCTACGCCTTC
>many|TRBJ2-5|TRBV11-2|-
CASSLILQETQYF
TGTGCCAGCAGCTTAATACTGCAAGAGACCCAGTACTTC
>few|TRBJ2-1|TRBV9|TRBD1
CASSATGAPSEQFF
TGTGCCAGCAGCGCGACAGGGGCTCCGAGTGAGCAGTTCTTC
>-|TRBJ1-5|TRBV6-1|-
CASNPGHYDSNRPQHF
TGTGCCAGCAACCCTGGACACTATGATAGCAATCGGCCCCAGCATTTT
>-|TRBJ2-7|TRBV20-1|-
CSARYIARMIGQYF
TGCAGTGCTAGATATATCGCACGGATGATAGGGCAGTACTTC
>-|TRBJ2-1|TRBV6-5|TRBD2
CVSIWAGVNEQFF
TGTGTCAGCATTTGGGCGGGAGTCAATGAGCAATTCTTC
>many|TRBJ1-4|TRBV7-8|-
CASSLEAATTNEKLFF
TGTGCCAGCAGCTTAGAGGCAGCGACGACTAATGAAAAACTGTTTTTT
>-|TRBJ2-7|TRBV12-3/TRBV12-4|TRBD1
CDSRPGTEGLEQYF
TGTGACAGCAGACCCGGGACAGAGGGTCTCGAGCAGTACTTC
>-|TRBJ2-7|TRBV6-5|TRBD2
CTYSYSRRETAEQYF
TGTACCTACAGTTACTCGAGGCGGGAGACGGCCGAGCAATACTTC
>-|TRBJ2-3|TRBV5-4|TRBD2
CISNAIEREPGDTQYF
TGTATCAGCAACGCTATCGAGCGGGAGCCGGGAGATACGCAGTATTTT
>-|TRBJ1-2|TRBV6-5|-
CASGSYDHGYTF
TGTGCCAGCGGAAGTTACGACCATGGCTACACCTTC
>-|TRBJ2-3|TRBV29-1|-
CNVGERVTDAQYF
TGCAACGTCGGAGAGCGGGTTACAGATGCGCAGTATTTT
>-|TRBJ2-2|TRBV4-2|TRBD2
CASSHLSTGTSGAGELFF
TGTGCCAGCAGCCACCTATCTACTGGGACTAGCGGGGCCGGGGAGCTGTTTTTT
>-|TRBJ2-1|TRBV6-2/TRBV6-3|TRBD1
CANSRQGSYNELFF
TGTGCCAACAGTAGACAGGGCTCCTATAATGAGCTCTTCTTC
>-|TRBJ2-1|TRBV29-1|-
CSIWRGTQGNEQFF
TGCAGCATTTGGCGTGGGACGCAGGGCAATGAACAGTTCTTC
>-|TRBJ2-7|TRBV29-1|-
CSIVRDSFYEQYF
TGCAGCATTGTGCGGGACAGCTTCTACGAACAGTACTTC
>-|TRBJ2-1|TRBV5-6|-
CASTSPSGALNVRTYSEQFF
TGTGCCAGCACCTCGCCTTCGGGGGCGCTAAATGTAAGAACCTACAGTGAGCAGTTCTTC
>-|TRBJ2-5|TRBV4-2|-
CASNQGGWAGGKETQNF
TGTGCCAGCAACCAAGGAGGGTGGGCAGGGGGAAAAGAGACCCAGAACTTC
>-|TRBJ2-2|TRBV30|TRBD2
CAWSVAGAGELSF
TGTGCCTGGAGTGTAGCGGGAGCCGGGGAGTTGTCTTTT